This T cell receptor (beta chain) comes out of a study of shared clonotypes between healthy human individuals. Study-level background: A donor's plate count was three for CD4 naive and three for CD4 memory; CD8 naive had two and CD8 memory one.

Details on this clone: Antigen unknown. This sample also contains other DNA sequences that code for the same CDR3.

The assay was immunoSEQ multiplex PCR, and TCRdb's table has in-frame clones only and misses some. The sample shows about 1,900,000 clones, about 95% of them seen only once. Selected positively for CCR7 and CD45RO-negative, naive CD8 cells excluded terminally differentiated effector memory CD45RA+ cells. CDR1 is SGHDT and CDR2 is YYEEEE in the germline V gene. CDR3 length: 14 residues. The trim removed 4 bases at V and 2 bases at J, leaving 3 bases unmatched. Study outcomes and limitations: Of the naive CD4 clonotypes, roughly 5% were shared across a few donors. All-four-donor shared clonotypes had higher generation probabilities than non-shared clonotypes did. The study generally estimated greater richness for naive than memory subsets.

The sequence derives from a young man in good health. The rearrangement joins TRBV5-6 to TRBJ2-7; 10 bases fit TRBD1. Sequencing was carried out using naive CD8+ T cells sorted from blood. The CDR3, as DNA: TGTGCCAGCAGCCCAGGGACAGGGGCCTACGAGCAGTACTTC. Amino acids: CASSPGTGAYEQYF.